One sample yielded the 20 T cell receptor beta chains listed below, sequenced in a study of beta chain features in type 1 diabetes. Expressed TCRB transcripts were sequenced because the isolated RNA had all been reverse transcribed beforehand. Data came from immunoSEQ multiplex PCR; TCRdb stores just in-frame clones and leaves some out. The sample includes a few hundred thousand clones, 9.6% of them seen just once. The sequenced sample consisted of naive CD4+ T cells from blood. These receptors were taken from a woman aged 18-29 years in good health.

The rearrangement links TRBV29-1 to TRBJ1-4; TRBD1 agrees at 11 bases. The CDR3 has 16 amino acids. Germline-derived CDR1 and CDR2 are SQVTM and ANQGSEA. V shed 0 bases and J 8 bases; nucleotides not matched to a gene: 8. The DNA of the CDR3 is TGCAGCGTTGAAGATGGACAGGGGGCCTTAGGGGAAAAACTGTTTTTT. Its translation: CSVEDGQGALGEKLFF.

The chain employs TRBV7-2 and TRBJ1-5; no reliable D call. The germline V and J ends were trimmed by 3 bases and 3 bases, with 12 bases remaining between them. This CDR3 has 15 amino acids. In germline, CDR1 is SGHTA, CDR2 FQGNSA. For the CDR3, the DNA is TGTGCCAGCAGCTTCTCGGCGGGAAACAATCAGCCCCAGCATTTT. It is translated as CASSFSAGNNQPQHF.

V gene TRBV7-2 combines with J gene TRBJ2-7, with D unclear. Germline loops: CDR1 SGHTA, CDR2 FQGNSA. The V and J ends lost 6 bases and 3 bases respectively, with 18 bases between them. This CDR3 is 15 amino acids long. The CDR3 here is CASRTSGATIYEQYF. CDR3 sequence (DNA): TGTGCCAGCAGGACATCCGGTGCGACAATCTACGAGCAGTACTTC.

This clone was detected a few times. The rearrangement links TRBV7-8 to TRBJ1-5; D unclear. The CDR3 has 17 residues. CDR1 is SGHVS and CDR2 is FQNEAQ in the germline V gene. Between the trimmed V and J ends, which lost 6 bases and 2 bases, there was a span of 20 bases. CDR3 loop: CASRKGVRDLRNQPQHF. DNA of the CDR3: TGTGCCAGCAGAAAAGGAGTCCGGGATTTACGCAATCAGCCCCAGCATTTT.

V gene TRBV30 combines with J gene TRBJ1-3; 8 bases fit TRBD1. Trimming removed 0 bases from V and 0 bases from J; junction bases left unmatched: 4. This CDR3 spans 16 amino acids. CDR1 is GTSNPN, CDR2 SVGIG, per germline (reference sequence). This CDR3 is CAWSVGQDFSGNTIYF. For the CDR3, the DNA is TGTGCCTGGAGTGTGGGACAGGACTTCTCTGGAAACACCATATATTTT.

This clone was seen a handful of times. The chain uses TRBV29-1 and TRBJ1-1; 7 nucleotides match TRBD1. Germline CDR1 is SQVTM and CDR2 is ANQGSEA. The CDR3 is 13 residues long. J was trimmed by 0 bases and V by 7 bases; bases with no gene match: 5. For the CDR3, the DNA is TGCAGCGGGAGGGGACAGTTGAACACTGAAGCTTTCTTT. This gives the protein CSGRGQLNTEAFF.

This clone was detected only a few times. The V call is TRBV6-6, the J call TRBJ1-2; TRBD1 matches 9 bases. In germline, CDR1 is MNHNY, CDR2 SVGAGI (reference sequence). Unmatched junction bases numbered 4, after V lost 6 bases and J lost 5 bases. CDR3 size: 13 residues. The CDR3: CASSPGTGYGYTF. In DNA form, the CDR3 reads TGTGCCAGCAGCCCCGGGACAGGGTATGGCTACACCTTC.

The chain uses TRBV11-2 and TRBJ2-6, with D perhaps TRBD1 (5 bases). The germline V and J ends were trimmed by 3 bases and 2 bases, with 11 bases remaining between them. The CDR3 totals 16 residues. Germline V gene data show CDR1 as SGHAT and CDR2 as FQNNGV. In nucleotides, the CDR3 is TGTGCCAGCAGCTTCCTAAGGACACCTGGGGCCAACGTCCTGACTTTC. Residues: CASSFLRTPGANVLTF. The full variable domain, its missing parts supplied by reference TRBV11-2 and TRBJ2-6, is EAGVAQSPRYKIIEKRQSVAFWCNPISGHATLYWYQQILGQGPKLLIQFQNNGVVDDSQLPKDRFSAERLKGVDSTLKIQPAKLEDSAVYLCASSFLRTPGANVLTFGAGSRLTVL.

This chain links TRBV7-9 with TRBJ2-7, with a tentative D call TRBD2 (6 bases). There are 14 residues in the CDR3. The germline V and J ends were trimmed by 6 bases and 6 bases, with 18 bases remaining between them. Germline values: CDR1 SEHNR, CDR2 FQNEAQ (reference sequence). CDR3 region: CASRLADHYGEQYF. For the CDR3, the DNA is TGTGCCAGCAGACTAGCCGATCATTACGGCGAGCAGTACTTC.

The CDR3 DNA is TGTGCCTTTAGACAGCGGGGGGGCTTATCAGATACGCAGTATTTT. Its protein product is CAFRQRGGLSDTQYF. The V call is TRBV30, the J call TRBJ2-3; 10 nucleotides agree with TRBD2. Looked up from germline, CDR1 is GTSNPN and CDR2 is SVGIG (reference sequence). This CDR3 comprises 15 residues. The V segment lost 7 bases and the J segment 4 bases; nucleotides outside the gene matches: 11.

This clone was seen a handful of times. The chain couples TRBV18 to TRBJ1-1; TRBD1 agrees at 8 bases. The V segment lost 6 bases and the J segment 5 bases; nucleotides outside the gene matches: 11. Germline CDR1 KGHSH, CDR2 LQKENI. The CDR3 is made up of 15 amino acids. The CDR3, as DNA: TGTGCCAGCTCCCCAACGGACAGGGTTAGAACTGAAGCTTTCTTT. Protein product: CASSPTDRVRTEAFF.

This clone came up a few times. The rearrangement joins TRBV2 to TRBJ2-5, with D perhaps TRBD1 (6 bases). Trimming stripped 4 bases from V and 2 bases from J, with 17 bases between. The germline V gene encodes CDR1 SNHLY and CDR2 FYNNEI. The CDR3 consists of 16 residues. CDR3 amino acids: CASSVGDTNFQETQYF. DNA for the CDR3: TGTGCCAGCAGTGTAGGGGACACCAACTTTCAAGAGACCCAGTACTTC.

This chain uses TRBV11-1 with TRBJ2-7; possibly TRBD2 for D (5 bases). Germline lookup yields CDR1 SGHAT and CDR2 FQDESV (reference sequence). V shed 1 base and J shed 5 bases, with 12 bases lying between them. This CDR3 contains 14 residues. The CDR3 here is CASSLDPTINEQYF. The CDR3 nucleotides read TGTGCCAGCAGCTTAGATCCGACTATTAACGAGCAGTACTTC.

This clone occurred many times. This chain links TRBV5-4 with TRBJ2-7; perhaps TRBD1 as D (6 bases). CDR1 and CDR2 (germline): SGHNT, YYREEE (reference sequence). The CDR3 contains 13 residues. The V and J ends lost 4 bases and 1 base respectively, with 9 bases between them. The CDR3 reads CASSLTGSYEQYF. For the CDR3, the DNA is TGTGCCAGCAGCCTGACAGGTTCCTACGAGCAGTACTTC.

The chain combines TRBV15 with TRBJ2-7; D is perhaps TRBD2 (7 bases). Trimming left V 5 bases short and J 5 bases short, with 19 bases between. The germline V gene encodes CDR1 LNHNV and CDR2 YYDKDF (reference sequence). The CDR3 spans 15 residues. As DNA, the CDR3 is TGTGCCACCAGCCCGAGGTCAGGGGAGGGGAACGAGCAGTACTTC. Protein product: CATSPRSGEGNEQYF.

This clone occurred a few times. The chain has TRBV7-9 and TRBJ2-7, with D perhaps matching TRBD2 (5 bases). Germline V gene data show CDR1 as SEHNR and CDR2 as FQNEAQ (reference sequence). CDR3 size: 15 residues. V was trimmed by 0 bases and J by 2 bases, leaving 11 bases between them. In DNA, the CDR3 is TGTGCCAGCAGCTTAGCGTTGGAGGCGACCTACGAGCAGTACTTC. It codes for CASSLALEATYEQYF.

This clone was detected a few times. The chain employs TRBV19 and TRBJ1-1; D perhaps matches TRBD1 (6 bases). The germline gives CDR1 LNHDA, CDR2 SQIVND (reference sequence). This CDR3 has 13 residues. The V and J ends lost 9 bases and 6 bases respectively, with 17 bases between them. The CDR3 region has the DNA TGTGCCAGCCGCGTTAGAGGGGGGGCTGAAGCTTTCTTT. Its protein is CASRVRGGAEAFF. Together with reference TRBV19 and TRBJ1-1, the CDR3 gives the full variable domain: DGGITQSPKYLFRKEGQNVTLSCEQNLNHDAMYWYRQDPGQGLRLIYYSQIVNDFQKGDIAEGYSVSREKKESFPLTVTSAQKNPTAFYLCASRVRGGAEAFFGQGTRLTVV.

This clone was seen a handful of times. The chain recombines TRBV9 with TRBJ2-2; TRBD1 matches 7 bases. The CDR3 has 15 amino acids. Germline V gene sequence: CDR1 SGDLS, CDR2 YYNGEE. J was trimmed by 4 bases and V by 0 bases; bases with no gene match: 3. CDR3 sequence: CASSVGNRGTGELFF. The CDR3 DNA follows: TGTGCCAGCAGCGTAGGAAACAGGGGCACCGGGGAGCTGTTTTTT.

This clone was counted only a few times. This chain connects TRBV18 to TRBJ2-5; TRBD2 might be the D (5 bases). From germline, CDR1 is KGHSH and CDR2 LQKENI. Deletions cut 2 bases from V and 5 bases from J, with 12 bases between. This CDR3 comprises 14 residues. The CDR3 nucleotides are TGTGCCAGCTCACCATTTACTGGGAGTGAGACCCAGTACTTC. It is translated as CASSPFTGSETQYF.

Many counts were recorded for this clone. This sequence joins TRBV29-1 and TRBJ1-1; unclear D gene. Germline CDR1 reads SQVTM; CDR2 reads ANQGSEA. The CDR3 has 11 amino acids. V was cut by 4 bases and J by 4 bases, with 7 bases left in between. The CDR3: CSVVSFTEAFF. The CDR3 coding sequence is TGCAGCGTTGTGTCTTTCACTGAAGCTTTCTTT. The full variable domain, rest sourced from reference TRBV29-1 and TRBJ1-1, is SAVISQKPSRDICQRGTSLTIQCQVDSQVTMMFWYRQQPGQSLTLIATANQGSEATYESGFVIDKFPISRPNLTFSTLTVSNMSPEDSSIYLCSVVSFTEAFFGQGTRLTVV.